One and the same sample provided the 9 T cell receptor beta chains below, sequenced in a study of control samples from healthy donors and cancer patients. TCRdb's copy holds only in-frame clones and misses some; the assay was immunoSEQ multiplex PCR. The data show 70,000 or so clones, roughly 91% seen once. Sequencing was performed on PBMCs. The receptors originated from a man aged 55 to 70 with lung cancer.

The V gene is TRBV29-1, the J gene TRBJ2-5; possible D gene TRBD1, 6 bases. With 6 bases removed from V and 1 base from J, the gap between germline ends came to 15 bases. CDR3 length: 14 residues. Germline values: CDR1 SQVTM, CDR2 ANQGSEA. Here the CDR3 reads CSVGHGTPQETQYF. CDR3 DNA sequence: TGCAGCGTAGGACACGGGACACCCCAAGAGACCCAGTACTTC.

The chain's CDR3 is CASSPGGYSNTGELFF. CDR3 in DNA: TGTGCCAGCAGCCCCGGTGGCTACTCGAACACCGGGGAGCTGTTTTTT. This sequence joins TRBV7-3 and TRBJ2-2; no reliable D call. This CDR3 contains 16 residues. V was clipped by 5 bases and J by 0 bases, with 13 bases between them. Germline V CDR1 and CDR2: SGHTA, FQGTGA. The full variable domain, with the rest looked up from reference TRBV7-3 and TRBJ2-2, is GAGVSQTPSNKVTEKGKYVELRCDPISGHTALYWYRQSLGQGPEFLIYFQGTGAADDSGLPNDRFFAVRPEGSVSTLKIQRTERGDSAVYLCASSPGGYSNTGELFFGEGSRLTVL.

V and J are TRBV19 and TRBJ1-6; D call uncertain. Trimming took 6 bases from V and 0 from J, leaving 15 bases between them. From germline, CDR1 is LNHDA and CDR2 SQIVND (reference sequence). The CDR3 has 17 residues. CDR3 nucleotide sequence: TGTGCCAGTAGCAGAGAAGGGAGTAGCTCCTATAATTCACCCCTCCACTTT. Translated: CASSREGSSSYNSPLHF.

The J gene is TRBJ1-2, the V gene TRBV24-1; the D gene is possibly TRBD1 (5 bases). This CDR3 is 12 amino acids long. Germline V lookup: CDR1 KGHDR, CDR2 SFDVKD. V was trimmed by 3 bases and J by 8 bases, leaving 9 bases between them. This chain's CDR3 is CATSDAGRGYTF. In DNA, the CDR3 is TGTGCCACCAGTGATGCAGGGCGCGGCTACACCTTC.

J is TRBJ2-7 and V is TRBV3-1 (or the pseudogene TRBV3-2); D gene unclear. Germline CDR1 reads LGHDT; CDR2 reads YNNKEL (reference sequence). The CDR3 runs to 12 residues. The V end was cut by 2 bases, the J end by 3 bases, with 5 bases between. The CDR3 here is CASSQTFYEQYF. The CDR3 DNA reads as TGTGCCAGCAGCCAAACGTTCTACGAGCAGTACTTC.

The CDR3 spells CASSELGAGKNIQYF. The CDR3 DNA follows: TGTGCCAGCAGCGAGTTGGGGGCTGGCAAAAACATTCAGTACTTC. The chain combines TRBV7-9 with TRBJ2-4, with D perhaps TRBD1 (6 bases). Germline V CDR1 and CDR2: SEHNR, FQNEAQ (reference sequence). The V end lost 5 bases, the J end lost 3 bases, and 14 bases lay between the germline ends. This CDR3 is 15 amino acids long.

The chain is built from TRBV14 and TRBJ1-1; 7 bases map to TRBD1. The CDR3 extends over 20 amino acids. Germline CDR1 is SGHDN and CDR2 is FVKESK. The ends lost 0 bases at V and 1 base at J; junction bases unmatched: 17. The CDR3 here is CASSQENPGQLLAGNTEAFF. The CDR3, as DNA: TGTGCCAGCAGCCAAGAGAACCCGGGACAGCTCTTGGCTGGGAACACTGAAGCTTTCTTT.

This chain uses TRBV6-4 with TRBJ1-2; D may be TRBD1 (5 bases). The ends were cut back, 2 bases at V and 8 bases at J, with 12 bases in the middle. This CDR3 is 13 amino acids long. Germline V gene data show CDR1 as MRHNA and CDR2 as SNTAGT. CDR3 DNA: TGTGCCAGCAGTGACGAGCAGGGATGGGGCTACACCTTC. This codes for CASSDEQGWGYTF.

The V call is TRBV2, the J call TRBJ1-5; D not resolved. Trimming removed 6 bases from V and 3 bases from J, with 15 bases in between. Germline V lookup: CDR1 SNHLY, CDR2 FYNNEI. The CDR3 has 15 amino acids. CDR3 DNA sequence: TGTGCCAGCAGCCCCGCGGCGAGGATCAATCAGCCCCAGCATTTT. Its protein is CASSPAARINQPQHF.